This T cell receptor beta chain was recorded in a study of T cell responses to AZD1222 COVID-19 vaccine (dated by TCRdb to about 2021). Background for the entire study: AZD1222 recipients given second doses at about 4 weeks or at about 12 weeks were pooled, since spike-specific TCR depth and breadth were not found to differ between the two schedules. TCR sequencing covered fewer than 250 trial participants: 200 to 220 given two doses of AZD1222 and some 25 given two doses of MenACWY control vaccine. Trial participants were enrolled by age into subgroups of 18-55, 56-69 and 70-plus years, and roughly 150, 30 and 60 TCR-sequenced participants, respectively, were included in these subgroups.

About this clone: Its antigen remains undetermined. Per-base quality was not reported, and no clone a single base away is much larger than it.

The sample's time point label, in plain terms: baseline before first vaccination. Vaccinee samples were obtained from the UK trials COV001 and COV002, which included a single-blind randomized controlled phase 2/3 trial of AZD1222 (ChAdOx1 nCoV-19) in healthy adults. For TCRbeta chain sequencing, PBMC samples from trial participants were taken at day 0 and at day 28 after the second dose. Overall study outcomes, separate from this receptor: CD4 TCRs associated with the vaccine covered the entire spike protein, and the dominant responses were in regions 160-218 and 743-854. Epitopes outside the regions mutated in the B.1.351 and B.1.1.7 variants were reportedly recognized by nearly half of the unique spike-specific TCRs. Conclusions about previously exposed vaccinees are limited because only six or seven AZD1222 recipients were SARS-CoV-2 seropositive at baseline. Participants were mostly white British, with more females than males. The authors suggested clonal diversity may have been underestimated. In the small 56-69-year group, the increase in depth fell short of significance, most likely because of low power. Because no day 14 peak-response samples were available, repertoires were characterized only after the peak T cell response. After two AZD1222 doses, both the breadth and the depth of spike-specific TCRs were significantly higher than at day 0 and than in MenACWY recipients.

The germline V gene encodes CDR1 SGHRS and CDR2 YFSETQ. Trimming at the junction amounts to 3 bases on V and 4 bases on J, and the germline ends lie 17 bases apart. Inclusive of the bounding cysteine and phenylalanine, the CDR3 is 16 residues long. Only the CDR3 DNA is retained, 48 bases long and in frame from the first base. The CDR3 regions of human TCRbeta chains were analyzed by immunosequencing. Under the source paper's analysis protocol: Repertoire TCRs were matched against a reference library of SARS-CoV-2-specific TCRs generated with the MIRA antigen-specificity platform. Breadth was defined as the fraction of unique TCRs that were SARS-CoV-2-associated. Depth was defined as the fraction of total T cells that were SARS-CoV-2-associated. Using the MIRA data, each spike-specific TCR was mapped to the spike region that the TCR reacts to and placed in a CD4 or CD8 class. Log10-transformed breadth and depth values were compared by one-way ANOVA with Sidak's multiple comparisons tests. TCRdb stores this immuneACCESS table with in-frame sequences only. Part of the clones is absent; in the studies checked, under half of the shortfall reflects unresolved V genes, and no reason is known for the rest. That table gives V, J and clone size, and the DNA gave D and trimming. This sample holds about 140,000 clones; more than 85% were observed only once. The top ten hold approximately 1.6% of the sample.

The chain uses TRBV5-1 and TRBJ2-1; TRBD1 is possibly the D segment (6 matching bases). The TCR sequence derives from an adult in good health. This sample comprised peripheral blood, obtained on day 0 of AZD1222 vaccination. Here the CDR3 is given as CASSSGSGRGYNEQFF. The sequenced DNA: TGCGCCAGCAGCTCTGGGAGCGGAAGGGGGTACAATGAGCAGTTCTTC.